This TCR beta chain was recorded in a study of T cell repertoires in cytomegalovirus infection. Study as a whole: Indicated by public TCR beta signatures were CMV infection and matching HLA type.

TCRdb reanalysed the reads using MiXCR and keeps one entry per CDR3 protein. The profile shows hundreds of thousands of distinct CDR3 sequences, around a third of them singletons. Study-wide results and limits: Cumulative frequency of public TCR beta families picked out carriers of CMV plus the relevant HLA. Ex vivo, HLA-C-restricted CMV-specific TCR beta clonotypes prevailed over the rest of the response.

Trimming removed 6 bases from V and 5 bases from J; junction bases left unmatched: 3. The CDR3 spans 13 residues. Notes on this clonotype: Its specificity is not known.

The material was cultured PBMCs, obtained from culture after CMV antigen stimulation. The J gene is TRBJ2-7, the V gene TRBV12-3 or TRBV12-4; 11 bases align to TRBD1. The TCR comes from a human donor in good health (CMV status not recorded). Some clones in this sample may be carry-over from other donors' samples. The chain's CDR3 is CASRGQGDDEQYF. CDR3 nucleotides: TGTGCCAGCAGGGGACAGGGGGATGACGAGCAGTACTTC.